This entry is about one T cell receptor beta chain. Its antigen target is currently unknown. It has no much larger one-base neighbor in the sample; base qualities were not kept. This sample was taken from a study of graft-versus-host responses after intestinal transplantation (dated by TCRdb to about 2021). In terms of the full investigation: Recipients received multivisceral, liver-intestinal, or isolated intestinal transplants. Every recipient was given anti-thymocyte globulin induction, then maintenance tacrolimus and steroids for roughly 3 years. After intestinal transplantation, graft-versus-host and host-versus-graft alloreactive T cell clones in the graft, circulation and bone marrow were tracked using bulk TCR-beta CDR3 sequencing. To identify alloreactive clones, pre-transplant mixed lymphocyte reaction products were sequenced and compared with unstimulated pre-transplant donor and recipient T cells. Of the roughly 26 intestinal transplant recipients enrolled in the cohort, one of whom was a retransplant, a few patients without pretransplant specimens were excluded. Donor T cell macrochimerism was defined as a peak of at least 4% donor T cells among recipient peripheral blood mononuclear cells. Instead of going to the commercial service, samples from a few later patients were sequenced in-house on an Illumina MiSeq and processed with MiXCR. General study outcomes and caveats: Early after transplant, peak levels of circulating GvH clones were found to be associated with declines in HvG clones. GvH clones were detected in recipient bone marrow, and some of these GvH clones were observed earlier in ileal mucosa or blood, consistent with an intestinal mucosal origin. The conclusions were limited by the relatively low number and heterogeneity of the intestinal transplant patients. High GvH to HvG T cell clonal ratios were observed in the allografts of patients with donor T cell macrochimerism.

Receptor amplification or capture employed the immunoSEQ multiplex PCR assay. High-throughput TCR-beta CDR3 sequencing of genomic DNA from most patients was performed by Adaptive Biotechnologies. Per the original workflow: Adaptive's ImmunoSEQ software supplied the TCR sequencing data for under 20 patients, while MiXCR and VDJtools were used to process a few other patients. CDR3 nucleotide sequences shared between donor and recipient were removed because the origin of such sequences could not be assigned. At least 2-fold expansion over unstimulated cells and a minimum CFSE-low frequency of 0.002% (template counts) or 0.001% (read counts) were required for clones to be classified as alloreactive. Clones were considered mappable if detected in sequenced pre-transplant spleen, lymph node, or MLR CFSE-low populations of the donor or recipient. The cumulative frequency of alloreactive clones was calculated as a percentage of all sequences, weighted by copy number. TCRdb mirrors the immuneACCESS table, restricted to in-frame sequences. Some clones are absent from its copies; in checked studies, under half trace to an unresolved V gene, and the reason for the others is unknown. D and trimming come from the DNA, and the V and J calls and clone size come from that table. The table for this sample lists around 18,000 clones; roughly 82% of them were counted only once. Just over 5.5% of the sample goes to the ten largest clones.

To isolate intraepithelial and lamina propria lymphocytes from graft specimens, dithiothreitol, EDTA incubations and collagenase D digestion were used. Bulk TCR-beta sequencing was performed on serial intestinal graft biopsy specimens collected as late as 600 days after transplant. V is cut by 6 bases and J by 7 bases, and the space between the germline ends is 10 bases. From the cysteine up to the phenylalanine, the CDR3 has a length of 13 residues. This entry keeps only the CDR3 DNA: 39 bases, framed from base 1. CDR1 and CDR2 (KGHSH, LQKENI) derive from the germline V gene. The specimen comprised ileum tissue, sampled 17 days after transplant. The chain uses TRBV18 and TRBJ1-6, with no confident D gene call. The TCR was taken from a human patient who received an intestinal transplant, so some T cells may come from the graft donor. The sequenced DNA: TGTGCCAGCTCCGTCTTAGGGAATTCACCCCTCCACTTT. This encodes CASSVLGNSPLHF. Extended through the reference TRBV18 and TRBJ1-6 proteins, this CDR3 yields the full variable domain: NAGVMQNPRHLVRRRGQEARLRCSPMKGHSHVYWYRQLPEEGLKFMVYLQKENIIDESGMPKERFSAEFPKEGPSILRIQQVVRGDSAAYFCASSVLGNSPLHFGNGTRLTVT.